This entry concerns a single T cell receptor (beta chain). Its antigen is not yet known. Base quality data are lacking; no much larger clone is found one base away. Taken with the paper, the label for time point translates to: late sampling 161 to 241 days after vaccination in a few convalescent patients. Read against the paper, the sample's treatment or condition label means: approximately nine-day PBMC culture with coronavirus spike peptide pools or control peptides (ViraFEST assay). The study used the ViraFEST assay, which expanded antigen-specific T cells with peptide pools and then identified expanded clonotypes by TCR sequencing. The convalescent patients' positive SARS-CoV-2 PCR tests were from March to December 2020, which was before the Alpha, Beta and Delta variants emerged in the United States. Each well held about 2.2 million PBMCs cultured in IMDM containing about 5% human AB serum and approximately 9.4 IU/ml IL-2, with about 9.1 ug/ml peptide pools added. On days 3 and 7, half of the culture medium was replaced with fresh IL-2-containing medium. After 10 days of culture, CD4+ T cells were isolated by negative selection with the EasySep CD4+ T cell isolation kit. PBMCs were separated from whole blood using Ficoll-Paque Plus gradient centrifugation and then either used fresh or cryopreserved at -140C. Culture conditions were generally each tested in triplicate wells.

The sample comes from a study of vaccination and CD4 T cells after COVID-19 (dated by TCRdb to 2022 to 2024). Regarding the research as a whole: Convalescent patients had a positive SARS-CoV-2 result on nasal swab PCR, and of these patients, nine had mild disease and one had severe disease. In the convalescent cohort there were six males and four females, among whom were two Hispanic individuals, seven Caucasians, two Asians and one multiracial person. Participants received two doses of either the Pfizer-BioNTech BNT162b2 vaccine (n=8) or the Moderna mRNA-1273 vaccine (n=2). Post-COVID blood samples were collected from convalescent patients a median of about 92 days after diagnosis, with a range of roughly 30 to 170 days. The time from the second vaccine dose to post-vaccine blood sampling had a median of roughly 79 days and ranged from roughly 13 to 241 days. For a few convalescent patients, samples were collected at an early post-vaccination timepoint (day 14) as well as at a late post-vaccination timepoint (days 161 to 241). Overlapping spike peptide pools from SARS-CoV-2 and from the common cold coronaviruses HCoV-NL63, HCoV-OC43 and HCoV-229E were used as culture stimuli. As controls, cultures received a CEFX viral epitope pool (the positive control), an HIV-1 Nef peptide pool (the negative control), or no peptide at all. In approximately ten COVID-19 convalescent patients and several infection-naive healthy vaccine recipients, the spike-specific CD4+ TCR repertoire before mRNA vaccination was compared with the repertoire after mRNA vaccination. General conclusions and limits of the study: Only a relatively small number of convalescent patients were included in the study, and early timepoints following natural infection were not analyzed. Among the post-vaccine SARS-CoV-2-reactive clones in convalescent patients, a median approximately 86% showed up only after vaccination, which suggests vaccine-specific priming. The median number of SARS-CoV-2-reactive clonotypes rose from about 23 after infection to a few dozen after vaccination, but the change was not significant. In convalescent patients, nearly all vaccine-specific clones (304 of 307) were found to be mono-reactive for SARS-CoV-2 spike rather than cross-reactive with common cold coronaviruses.

V is cut back by 11 bases and J by 3 bases, with 10 bases in the junction unmatched. The CDR3, from cysteine to phenylalanine, totals 13 residues. Left in the record is the CDR3 DNA by itself, 39 bases read in frame from the first base. CDR1 is given as MDHEN and CDR2 as SYDVKM, both from the germline V gene. To prepare the library, PCR was applied. DNA from cultured CD4+ T cells was subjected to TCR sequencing with the Oncomine TCR Beta short-read assay at the Johns Hopkins FTIC core. Genomic DNA was extracted from the cultured CD4+ T cells with the QIAamp micro DNA kit. The Oncomine TCR Beta libraries from cultured CD4+ T cells were pooled using unique dual indexes and then sequenced on an Illumina iSeq 100. The original methods were these. Non-productive sequences were removed, and CDR3s not starting with C, not ending with F or W, or shorter than 7 amino acids were discarded. The MANAFEST web application was used to identify antigen-specific clonotypes by comparing peptide-stimulated wells against reference wells and other culture wells. To be called positive, a clone needed an FDR below 0.05, an odds ratio above 5, and a productive frequency above 0.1% in at least two of three replicate wells. A clonotype counted as cross-reactive if it showed significant expansion both in the SARS-CoV-2 spike wells and in at least one common cold coronavirus spike condition. Using R version 3.6.1, CDR3 homology was evaluated through Levenshtein distances (stringdist) along with unrooted phylogenetic trees (ape). Clones were called with MiXCR by TCRdb after fastp trimmed the public reads at Q25, and only in-frame beta chains were retained. When rows share a CDR3 protein, they turn into one entry using the most common DNA and genes. TCRdb's processing, not the study's, gives the V and J calls here. The sample table holds approximately 24,000 distinct CDR3 sequences, of which around 42% were seen once. The ten largest clonotypes hold around 4.1% of the sample.

In this chain, TRBV28 is recombined with TRBJ2-7; TRBD1 agrees with 7 junctional bases. The TCR originated in a human donor who had recovered from COVID-19. Here the sequenced sample was CD4+ T cells from blood, cultured in vitro, taken about 7 months after SARS-CoV-2 vaccination. This receptor carries the CDR3 CAGAGTEIYEQYF. The sequence in DNA is TGTGCCGGCGCCGGGACAGAGATCTACGAGCAGTACTTC.